This TCR beta chain was recorded in a study of T-cell reconstitution after alpha-beta-depleted transplantation in children. Preparing the TCRbeta library involved the use of unique molecular identifiers. TCRdb used MiXCR to reprocess the PCR reads, holding one entry per CDR3 protein. Here the sample spans about 540,000 distinct CDR3 sequences, about 16% being singletons. V was pared by 5 bases and J by 2 bases, with 10 bases between. CDR3 length: 14 residues. Germline loops: CDR1 PRHDT, CDR2 FYEKMQ (reference sequence). The specimen comprised PBMCs from the stem cell graft donor, sampled from the stem cell graft. This chain links TRBV13 with TRBJ2-1; D gene unclear. This TCR was sampled from a human donor who donated a stem cell graft to a child with acute lymphoblastic leukemia. CDR3 nucleotides: TGTGCCAGCAGCCCGACCGATACCTACAATGAGCAGTTCTTC. It codes for CASSPTDTYNEQFF. Complete variable domain (other parts from reference TRBV13 and TRBJ2-1): AAGVIQSPRHLIKEKRETATLKCYPIPRHDTVYWYQQGPGQDPQFLISFYEKMQSDKGSIPDRFSAQQFSDYHSELNMSSLELGDSALYFCASSPTDTYNEQFFGPGTRLTVL.